Listed below are T cell receptor beta chains from one sample, sequenced in a study of blood T cell repertoires in COVID-19. The method was immunoSEQ multiplex PCR; TCRdb's version includes in-frame clones alone and lacks a portion of them. The sample includes some 46,000 clones, approximately 80% of them seen just once. Sequenced: peripheral blood. The receptor set was obtained from a man of 80 years or more with acute or convalescent COVID-19. CDR3s include the opening cysteine and the closing phenylalanine or tryptophan. Fields, in order: J gene, V gene, CDR3 length, D gene, clone size, CDR3 protein, CDR3 DNA. A D gene is named only where the DNA matches it firmly. Clone size is stated in some rows and not others, as once, few, many or a class when expanded.

>TRBJ1-5|TRBV7-8|13|-|-
CASSGRGDQPQHF
TGTGCCAGCAGCGGGCGCGGGGATCAGCCCCAGCATTTT
>TRBJ2-3|TRBV7-7|16|TRBD2|few
CASSLSGTSGYDTQYF
TGTGCTAGCAGCCTTTCCGGGACTAGCGGGTACGATACGCAGTATTTT
>TRBJ2-1|TRBV6-5|13|TRBD2|many
CASSIGTSGEQFF
TGTGCCAGCAGTATTGGGACTAGCGGCGAGCAGTTCTTC
>TRBJ2-7|TRBV28|15|-|-
CASRSPGLKRDEQYF
TGTGCCAGCAGGAGTCCGGGCCTCAAGCGGGACGAGCAGTACTTC
>TRBJ1-1|TRBV6-5|15|TRBD1|-
CASSSPTGGFTEAFF
TGTGCCAGCAGTTCCCCGACAGGGGGTTTCACTGAAGCTTTCTTT
>TRBJ2-7|TRBV5-1|14|-|-
CASSLQGSMYEQYF
TGCGCCAGCAGCTTGCAGGGGTCCATGTACGAGCAGTACTTC
>TRBJ2-7|TRBV29-1|13|TRBD1|-
CSVGGQALYEQYF
TGCAGCGTTGGGGGACAGGCCCTATACGAGCAGTACTTC
>TRBJ1-6|TRBV3-1/TRBV3-2|14|-|-
CASSRGGSNSPLHF
TGTGCCAGCAGCCGTGGGGGCAGCAATTCACCCCTCCACTTT
>TRBJ1-2|TRBV6-6|14|-|once
CASTLQGQYYGYTF
TGTGCCAGCACTCTACAGGGTCAGTACTATGGCTACACCTTC
>TRBJ2-1|TRBV7-2|13|-|-
CASSLGTSTEQFF
TGTGCCAGCAGCTTAGGTACTAGCACCGAGCAGTTCTTC